This is a list of T cell receptor beta chains from one sample in a study of T cell changes during pregnancy in multiple sclerosis. The repertoire was sequenced with immunoSEQ multiplex PCR; TCRdb's copy has only in-frame clones and lacks some. The table lists about 83,000 clones, about 95% of them singletons. The sequencing used peripheral blood, collected in the second trimester of pregnancy. The receptors here all came from a female donor with multiple sclerosis, enrolled in a pregnancy study. CDR3s include the opening cysteine and the closing phenylalanine or tryptophan. The D gene is left open where the match is weak. Some rows have no size entry. The others give once, few or many, or a class for an expanded clone.

abundance | d_gene | j_gene | v_gene | CDR3aa | CDR3nt
once | TRBD1 | TRBJ1-2 | TRBV2 | CASRWTGATLNYGYTF | TGTGCCAGCAGATGGACAGGGGCGACACTTAACTATGGCTACACCTTC
- | - | TRBJ2-5 | TRBV14 | CASSHSGTQYF | TGTGCCAGCAGCCATTCGGGGACCCAGTACTTC
- | - | TRBJ2-2 | TRBV19 | CASREQPNTGELFF | TGTGCCAGTAGGGAACAGCCGAACACCGGGGAGCTGTTTTTT
- | - | TRBJ2-5 | TRBV5-6 | CASSLGPQETQYF | TGTGCCAGCAGCTTGGGTCCTCAAGAGACCCAGTACTTC
- | - | TRBJ1-5 | TRBV10-1 | CASSGTGVSQPQHF | TGCGCCAGCAGCGGGACGGGGGTAAGCCAGCCCCAGCATTTT
once | TRBD2 | TRBJ2-7 | TRBV10-2 | CASSESARTSGSYEQYF | TGCGCCAGCAGTGAGTCGGCCCGGACTAGCGGGAGCTACGAGCAGTACTTC
- | TRBD2 | TRBJ2-5 | TRBV6-5 | CASSYSAGVGAETQYF | TGTGCCAGCAGTTACTCAGCGGGAGTGGGGGCAGAGACCCAGTACTTC
- | TRBD1 | TRBJ2-1 | TRBV27 | CASSSHRTGVYNEQFF | TGTGCCAGCAGCTCCCATAGGACAGGAGTATACAATGAGCAGTTCTTC
few | TRBD1 | TRBJ1-2 | TRBV19 | CASSPGTGAYTF | TGTGCCAGTAGTCCCGGGACAGGGGCCTACACCTTC
- | - | TRBJ2-5 | TRBV5-5 | CASSLGQIQETQYF | TGTGCCAGCAGCCTTGGACAGATCCAAGAGACCCAGTACTTC
- | - | TRBJ2-2 | TRBV11-3 | CASSLGPHANTGELFF | TGTGCCAGCAGCTTAGGGCCCCACGCGAACACCGGGGAGCTGTTTTTT
- | - | TRBJ2-1 | TRBV4-3 | CASSQGLSNEQFF | TGCGCCAGCAGCCAAGGCCTCAGTAATGAGCAGTTCTTC
- | - | TRBJ1-2 | TRBV6-5 | CASSYSGRNYGYTF | TGTGCCAGCAGTTACTCGGGGAGAAACTATGGCTACACCTTC
once | TRBD1 | TRBJ2-5 | TRBV9 | CASSPRDRGGIETQYF | TGTGCCAGCAGCCCCCGCGACAGGGGAGGAATAGAGACCCAGTACTTC
- | - | TRBJ1-3 | TRBV18 | CASSPDRSSGNTIYF | TGTGCCAGCTCACCAGACCGGAGCTCTGGAAACACCATATATTTT
- | - | TRBJ2-6 | TRBV11-2 | CASSFPRGQYSGANVLTF | TGTGCCAGCAGCTTTCCCAGGGGTCAATACTCTGGGGCCAACGTCCTGACTTTC
- | TRBD2 | TRBJ2-2 | TRBV2 | CASSASGSGAGELFF | TGTGCCAGCAGTGCCAGCGGGAGCGGAGCCGGGGAGCTGTTTTTT
- | TRBD2 | TRBJ2-7 | TRBV6-1 | CASSRTSDSSYEQYF | TGTGCCAGTAGTAGGACTAGCGACAGCTCCTACGAGCAGTACTTC
- | TRBD2 | TRBJ2-1 | TRBV30 | CAWSLGTSGTRDEQFF | TGTGCCTGGAGTCTGGGGACTAGCGGAACGCGCGATGAGCAGTTCTTC
- | - | TRBJ1-2 | TRBV6-1 | CASRRVGYTF | TGTGCCAGCAGGAGGGTAGGCTACACCTTC
- | - | TRBJ2-2 | TRBV27 | CASQQGGLSTGELFF | TGTGCCAGCCAACAGGGAGGGTTAAGCACCGGGGAGCTGTTTTTT
- | - | TRBJ1-1 | TRBV7-9 | CASTDPSGTEAFF | TGTGCCAGCACCGACCCAAGCGGCACTGAAGCTTTCTTT
- | - | TRBJ1-2 | TRBV28 | CASSPPRGPYGYTF | TGTGCCAGCAGTCCCCCGCGGGGACCCTATGGCTACACCTTC
- | - | TRBJ1-2 | TRBV30 | CAWKQGYGYTF | TGTGCCTGGAAACAGGGTTATGGCTACACCTTC
- | - | TRBJ2-7 | TRBV4-1 | CASSQGQEALYEQYF | TGCGCCAGCAGCCAAGGGCAGGAGGCCCTATACGAGCAGTACTTC
once | TRBD2 | TRBJ2-1 | TRBV11-2 | CASSRTSGNNEQFF | TGTGCCAGCTCTAGGACTAGCGGGAATAATGAGCAGTTCTTC
- | - | TRBJ2-7 | TRBV27 | CASNPRGSPYEQYF | TGTGCCAGCAATCCCCGCGGGTCACCCTACGAGCAGTACTTC
- | - | TRBJ2-2 | TRBV15 | CATQSRYPPGELFF | TGTGCCACCCAATCCAGATACCCCCCCGGGGAGCTGTTTTTT
few | TRBD2 | TRBJ2-5 | TRBV9 | CASSVEMSGRETQYF | TGTGCCAGCAGCGTAGAAATGTCCGGGAGGGAGACCCAGTACTTC
- | - | TRBJ2-5 | TRBV5-1 | CASSLWQVYETQYF | TGCGCCAGCAGCTTGTGGCAGGTCTATGAGACCCAGTACTTC
- | - | TRBJ2-1 | TRBV7-7 | CASSLALPSSSYNEQFF | TGTGCCAGCAGCTTAGCGCTCCCATCGAGCTCCTACAATGAGCAGTTCTTC
- | TRBD1 | TRBJ2-5 | TRBV28 | CASSLPPGQAPKETQYF | TGTGCCAGCAGTTTGCCTCCGGGACAGGCCCCTAAAGAGACCCAGTACTTC
- | - | TRBJ2-1 | TRBV5-1 | CASSVSVEQFF | TGCGCCAGCTCCGTTTCAGTTGAGCAGTTCTTC